Detailed here is one TCR beta chain. This sample was included in a study of early T cells in non-severe SARS-CoV-2 infection. Germline V gene lookup returns CDR1 LGHNA and CDR2 YSLEER. Trimming removed 2 bases from V and 3 bases from J; junction bases left unmatched: 6. CDR3 size: 16 residues. Unique molecular identifiers were attached to individual cDNA molecules. One entry per CDR3 protein results from TCRdb running MiXCR on the 5' RACE reads. The top ten clones hold about a tenth of a sample with some 40,000 distinct CDR3 sequences, over 3.5% of them seen once. This receptor was identified in an adult who was a healthcare worker with PCR-confirmed SARS-CoV-2 infection or an uninfected control (not recorded which). The V and J genes are TRBV4-3 and TRBJ1-4, with 7 bases fitting TRBD1. Sequencing input: whole blood. The CDR3 sequence is CASSQTYRGANEKLFF. CDR3 coding DNA: TGCGCCAGCAGCCAAACCTACAGGGGAGCTAATGAAAAACTGTTTTTT.